This T cell receptor beta chain was sequenced for a study of early T cells in non-severe SARS-CoV-2 infection. This clonotype was observed a few times. Using its own MiXCR run on the 5' RACE reads, TCRdb lists one record per CDR3 protein. The table has over 55,000 distinct CDR3 sequences, 6.5% to 8.5% seen once. CDR3 size: 20 residues. CDR1 SGHAT and CDR2 FQNNGV come from the germline V gene. J lost 2 bases, V lost 4 bases, and 20 bases had no gene match. The TCR originated in an adult who was a healthcare worker with PCR-confirmed SARS-CoV-2 infection or an uninfected control (not recorded which). The chain links TRBV11-2 to TRBJ2-3; 8 bases are shared with TRBD2. Sequenced sample: whole blood. CDR3 nucleotide sequence: TGTGCCAGCAGCTCCATACTAGCGGCTAGACGACCAATACACACAGATACGCAGTATTTT. As protein: CASSSILAARRPIHTDTQYF. The full variable domain, rest sourced from reference TRBV11-2 and TRBJ2-3, is EAGVAQSPRYKIIEKRQSVAFWCNPISGHATLYWYQQILGQGPKLLIQFQNNGVVDDSQLPKDRFSAERLKGVDSTLKIQPAKLEDSAVYLCASSSILAARRPIHTDTQYFGPGTRLTVL.